This T cell receptor (beta chain) came from a study of blood T cell repertoires in COVID-19. Study information: The study drew acute and convalescent COVID-19 samples from the United States, Italy and Spain.

Authors' analysis steps: Scientists estimated how many nucleated cells there were by amplifying reference gene primers. Using immunoSEQ multiplex PCR, the repertoire was profiled, and TCRdb retains in-frame clones only, with some absent. V, J and clone size reflect that table, while D and trimming were determined from the DNA. In the table there are under 200,000 clones, more than 70% of which are singletons. The V gene end was trimmed by 0 bases and the J gene end by 4 bases; junction bases not matched to a gene: 9. The CDR3 length is 17 residues. Looked up from germline, CDR1 is GTSNPN and CDR2 is SVGIG (reference sequence).

The sequence derives from a middle-aged man with active or convalescent COVID-19. The chain is built from TRBV30 and TRBJ2-2; 9 bases are a match to TRBD2. Sample: peripheral blood. The CDR3 DNA reads TGTGCCTGGAGTGTAACCCTAAGCGGGGGGCGCACCGGGGAGCTGTTTTTT. Residues: CAWSVTLSGGRTGELFF.